This entry lists 29 T cell receptor beta chains sequenced from one sample in a study of beta chain features in type 1 diabetes. Every isolated RNA sample was fully reverse transcribed, so sequencing captured expressed TCRB transcripts. Generated by immunoSEQ multiplex PCR, the TCRdb table keeps only in-frame clones and is missing some. The data show 900,000 or so clones, with 17% seen just once and 0.02% to 0.03% held by the top ten. Material: naive CD4+ T cells from blood. The origin of the receptors is a woman between 18 and 29 years old in good health.

The CDR3 sequence is CSVTPRLGAGSYEQYF. DNA of the CDR3: TGCAGCGTTACCCCAAGGCTGGGGGCAGGATCCTACGAGCAGTACTTC. The chain employs TRBV29-1 and TRBJ2-7; a weak D match, TRBD1 (6 bases). Deletions cut 5 bases from V and 1 base from J, with 21 bases between. There are 16 residues in the CDR3. CDR1 and CDR2 (germline): SQVTM, ANQGSEA.

This sequence joins TRBV7-9 and TRBJ1-2; possible D gene TRBD1, 6 bases. The CDR3 length is 14 residues. V dropped 5 bases and J dropped 4 bases, with 14 bases sitting between them. Per the germline V gene, CDR1 is SEHNR and CDR2 is FQNEAQ (reference sequence). The CDR3 here is CASSTHRASYGYTF. CDR3 in DNA: TGTGCCAGCAGCACACACAGGGCCAGCTATGGCTACACCTTC.

V gene TRBV25-1 combines with J gene TRBJ2-1; 14 nucleotides match TRBD2. The V gene's germline CDR1 is MGHDK and CDR2 SYGVNS. The V segment lost 4 bases and the J segment 2 bases; nucleotides outside the gene matches: 4. CDR3 length: 17 residues. In DNA form, the CDR3 reads TGTGCCAGCAGTGCGAAGGGACTAGCGGGAGCCTACAATGAGCAGTTCTTC. It is translated as CASSAKGLAGAYNEQFF. The variable domain in full, with the rest retrieved from reference TRBV25-1 and TRBJ2-1, is EADIYQTPRYLVIGTGKKITLECSQTMGHDKMYWYQQDPGMELHLIHYSYGVNSTEKGDLSSESTVSRIRTEHFPLTLESARPSHTSQYLCASSAKGLAGAYNEQFFGPGTRLTVL.

This clone was counted a few times. DNA for the CDR3: TGCGCCAGCAGCTTGGCAGGGACAGACCACTGGGATGAGCAGTTCTTC. Protein sequence: CASSLAGTDHWDEQFF. The V and J genes are TRBV5-1 and TRBJ2-1; 7 bases are a match to TRBD1. Germline values: CDR1 SGHRS, CDR2 YFSETQ. V lost 0 bases to trimming and J lost 8 bases; unmatched junction nucleotides: 11. The CDR3 loop spans 16 amino acids. Full variable domain (outside the CDR3, taken from reference TRBV5-1 and TRBJ2-1): KAGVTQTPRYLIKTRGQQVTLSCSPISGHRSVSWYQQTPGQGLQFLFEYFSETQRNKGNFPGRFSGRQFSNSRSEMNVSTLELGDSALYLCASSLAGTDHWDEQFFGPGTRLTVL.

This clone was observed a few times. The rearrangement links TRBV10-1 to TRBJ2-1, with D uncertain. CDR3 length: 14 amino acids. Per the germline V gene, CDR1 is WNHNN and CDR2 is SYGVQD (reference sequence). Trimming pared 5 bases from V and 10 bases from J, leaving 18 bases between. The CDR3: CASSLSGWVGEQFF. The CDR3, as DNA: TGCGCCAGCAGTCTATCTGGGTGGGTAGGGGAGCAGTTCTTC.

The chain uses TRBV10-3 and TRBJ2-7; 10 nucleotides agree with TRBD2. With 4 bases clipped from V and 4 bases from J, the junction kept 4 bases outside the gene matches. This CDR3 comprises 14 residues. CDR1 ENHRY and CDR2 SYGVKD come from the germline V gene. The CDR3 loop reads CAISASSGSYEQYF. The CDR3 region has the DNA TGTGCCATCAGTGCTTCTAGCGGGAGTTACGAGCAGTACTTC.

Turning to this clone: The sample contains more than one DNA sequence encoding this CDR3. The chain uses TRBV11-3 and TRBJ2-3; D gene uncertain. Germline V gene sequence: CDR1 SGHNT, CDR2 YENEEA. V gave up 5 bases and J gave up 5 bases, with 5 bases separating them. CDR3 length: 11 residues. In nucleotides, the CDR3 is TGTGCCAGCAGCCTAAGAGATACGCAGTATTTT. It encodes CASSLRDTQYF.

The chain uses TRBV7-2 and TRBJ2-6; D gene uncertain. Per germline, CDR1 SGHTA and CDR2 FQGNSA. The V gene lost 2 bases and the J gene lost 16 bases, with 6 bases spanning the gap. There are 10 residues in the CDR3. The CDR3 region is CASSLPVLTF. The CDR3 coding sequence is TGTGCCAGCAGCTTACCGGTTCTGACTTTC.

Remarks on this clone: This same CDR3 is encoded by further DNA sequences in the sample. This chain links TRBV18 with TRBJ2-7; D unresolved. The CDR3 is 13 residues long. V was cut by 2 bases and J by 3 bases, with 8 bases left in between. Germline V gene sequence: CDR1 KGHSH, CDR2 LQKENI. CDR3 bases: TGTGCCAGCTCACCAGGGAAAGGCTACGAGCAGTACTTC. It yields the protein CASSPGKGYEQYF.

The chain links TRBV7-2 to TRBJ1-3; D not certain. Germline V lookup: CDR1 SGHTA, CDR2 FQGNSA. CDR3 size: 15 residues. The germline V and J ends were trimmed by 0 bases and 3 bases, with 9 bases remaining between them. The chain's CDR3 is CASSLARGVGNTIYF. The CDR3 DNA is TGTGCCAGCAGCTTAGCGCGGGGAGTTGGAAACACCATATATTTT. The full variable domain, with the rest looked up from reference TRBV7-2 and TRBJ1-3, is GAGVSQSPSNKVTEKGKDVELRCDPISGHTALYWYRQSLGQGLEFLIYFQGNSAPDKSGLPSDRFSAERTGGSVSTLTIQRTQQEDSAVYLCASSLARGVGNTIYFGEGSWLTVV.

The genes are TRBV19 and TRBJ2-7, with D possibly being TRBD1 (6 bases). Germline CDR1 LNHDA, CDR2 SQIVND (reference sequence). The CDR3 spans 11 residues. Deletions cut 9 bases from V and 7 bases from J, with 13 bases between. In DNA form, the CDR3 reads TGTGCCAGCAGGGGTGGTGGAGAGCAGTACTTC. Its protein product is CASRGGGEQYF.

This clone was detected a few times. V is TRBV29-1 and J is TRBJ2-3; D remains ambiguous. Germline CDR1 reads SQVTM; CDR2 reads ANQGSEA. CDR3 length: 12 residues. V lost 5 bases and J lost 11, with 17 bases in between. CDR3 region: CSVSPGVRWQYF. CDR3 nucleotides: TGCAGCGTTTCCCCTGGGGTACGCTGGCAGTATTTT.

In this sample, this clone turned up a few times. The CDR3 loop reads CASSSQTSGYNEQFF. The CDR3 nucleotides read TGTGCCAGCAGCTCTCAGACTAGCGGATACAATGAGCAGTTCTTC. This sequence joins TRBV9 and TRBJ2-1; 9 nucleotides align to TRBD2. The J segment lost 4 bases and the V segment lost 4 bases, leaving 6 bases of the junction unmatched. This CDR3 has 15 residues. Per germline, CDR1 SGDLS and CDR2 YYNGEE.

The chain is built from TRBV11-3 and TRBJ1-1, with no clear D. The CDR3 consists of 13 residues. The V end lost 0 bases, the J end lost 3 bases, and 5 bases lay between the germline ends. Germline V lookup: CDR1 SGHNT, CDR2 YENEEA. The CDR3 here is CASSLDGHTEAFF. The CDR3 coding sequence is TGTGCCAGCAGCTTAGATGGGCACACTGAAGCTTTCTTT.

The chain recombines TRBV19 with TRBJ2-5, with TRBD1 matching 8 bases. J lost 1 base, V lost 1 base, and 8 bases had no gene match. Germline CDR1 reads LNHDA; CDR2 reads SQIVND (reference sequence). The CDR3 extends over 17 amino acids. The DNA of the CDR3 is TGTGCCAGTAGTATAGGGGGGACAGGACGAATCCAAGAGACCCAGTACTTC. Translation: CASSIGGTGRIQETQYF.

This clone has a handful of counts. This chain links TRBV6-5 with TRBJ2-2, with D perhaps given as TRBD1 or TRBD2 (5 bases each). This CDR3 is built from 14 residues. Germline V gives CDR1 MNHEY, CDR2 SVGAGI. Deletions cut 4 bases from V and 7 bases from J, with 13 bases between. The chain's CDR3 is CASSFLTGGGELFF. Written as DNA, the CDR3 is TGTGCCAGCAGTTTTTTAACTGGGGGCGGGGAGCTGTTTTTT.

J is TRBJ1-1 and V is TRBV18; D uncertain. Germline-derived CDR1 and CDR2 are KGHSH and LQKENI. Trimming took 6 bases from V and 4 from J, leaving 9 bases between them. The CDR3 loop spans 12 amino acids. The CDR3 loop is CASSPDPTEAFF. The CDR3 DNA reads TGTGCCAGCTCTCCGGACCCCACTGAAGCTTTCTTT.

This clone occurred a few times. The rearrangement uses TRBV11-1 and TRBJ2-5; D possibly corresponds to TRBD1 (6 bases). The germline gives CDR1 SGHAT, CDR2 FQDESV (reference sequence). The V and J ends lost 5 bases and 4 bases respectively, with 14 bases between them. This CDR3 has 14 amino acids. The CDR3 sequence: CASSVRQVRETQYF. DNA of the CDR3: TGTGCCAGCAGCGTCCGACAGGTCCGAGAGACCCAGTACTTC.

This clone was found a few times. The chain recombines TRBV7-2 with TRBJ1-2; no clear D gene. This CDR3 comprises 14 residues. CDR1 SGHTA and CDR2 FQGNSA come from the germline V gene. Trimming pared 1 base from V and 4 bases from J, leaving 10 bases between. This CDR3 reads CASSLGVQTYGYTF. As DNA, the CDR3 is TGTGCCAGCAGCTTAGGGGTACAGACCTATGGCTACACCTTC.

About this clone: The same CDR3 is also encoded by other DNA sequences in this sample. The chain employs TRBV7-9 and TRBJ2-5; a possible D gene is TRBD2 (5 bases). This CDR3 contains 14 residues. V lost 5 bases to trimming and J lost 5 bases, with 15 bases between them. The germline CDR1 and CDR2 sequences are SEHNR and FQNEAQ (reference sequence). The CDR3 DNA is TGTGCCAGCAGCCCCGGACTGGTACGGGAGACCCAGTACTTC. Its protein is CASSPGLVRETQYF.

Only a few counts were recorded for this clone. V and J are TRBV6-1 and TRBJ2-1; 8 bases are a match to TRBD2. Germline-derived CDR1 and CDR2 are MNHNS and SASEGT. The CDR3 is 16 residues long. J was trimmed by 1 base and V by 3 bases; bases with no gene match: 5. The CDR3 DNA reads TGTGCCAGCAGTGATGGGCTAGCGGGTTCCTACAATGAGCAGTTCTTC. It codes for CASSDGLAGSYNEQFF.

J is TRBJ2-7 and V is TRBV6-5; no clear D gene. V gave up 0 bases and J gave up 1 base, with 10 bases separating them. The germline V gene has CDR1 MNHEY and CDR2 SVGAGI. The CDR3 totals 15 residues. The CDR3 region has the DNA TGTGCCAGCAGTTACTCGATGCACGGTTCCTACGAGCAGTACTTC. Residues: CASSYSMHGSYEQYF.

This clone came up a few times. The chain carries TRBV4-3 and TRBJ2-1, with D hard to call. CDR3 length: 16 amino acids. The V end was cut by 0 bases, the J end by 2 bases, with 11 bases between. Germline loops: CDR1 LGHNA, CDR2 YSLEER. The CDR3 DNA sequence: TGCGCCAGCAGCCAAGAGAGGTCGACCACCTACAATGAGCAGTTCTTC. Protein sequence: CASSQERSTTYNEQFF.

V and J are TRBV11-3 and TRBJ2-3; D is ambiguous. The germline CDR1 and CDR2 sequences are SGHNT and YENEEA. The CDR3 is 13 amino acids. V lost 0 bases to trimming and J lost 1 base, with 2 bases between them. In DNA, the CDR3 is TGTGCCAGCAGCTTAGACGGCACAGATACGCAGTATTTT. Translated: CASSLDGTDTQYF.

The V call is TRBV5-1, the J call TRBJ2-6; D possibly corresponds to TRBD1 (6 bases). The V end was cut by 4 bases, the J end by 2 bases, with 10 bases between. Germline CDR1 reads SGHRS; CDR2 reads YFSETQ. The CDR3 contains 15 residues. The CDR3 reads CASSLHRAGANVLTF. CDR3 in DNA: TGCGCCAGCAGCCTCCACAGGGCTGGGGCCAACGTCCTGACTTTC.

V and J are TRBV5-6 and TRBJ1-1; TRBD1 matches at 9 bases. The CDR3 runs to 15 residues. CDR1 SGHDT and CDR2 YYEEEE come from the germline V gene. Trimming cost V 0 bases and J 7 bases; bases outside gene matches: 7. CDR3 DNA sequence: TGTGCCAGCAGCTTGGGGACAGGGGTGGAAGTTGAAGCTTTCTTT. Translating it yields CASSLGTGVEVEAFF.

This clone turned up a few times. This chain links TRBV7-2 with TRBJ2-5, with D tentatively TRBD2 (5 bases). Trimming took 5 bases from V and 5 from J, leaving 21 bases between them. Germline CDR1 is SGHTA and CDR2 is FQGNSA. CDR3 size: 16 residues. DNA of the CDR3: TGTGCCAGCAGCCGAAACGGCCTCGCTCGAGGGGAGACCCAGTACTTC. This gives the protein CASSRNGLARGETQYF. The variable domain in full, with the rest retrieved from reference TRBV7-2 and TRBJ2-5, is GAGVSQSPSNKVTEKGKDVELRCDPISGHTALYWYRQSLGQGLEFLIYFQGNSAPDKSGLPSDRFSAERTGGSVSTLTIQRTQQEDSAVYLCASSRNGLARGETQYFGPGTRLLVL.

The chain recombines TRBV25-1 with TRBJ2-5; D is perhaps TRBD1 (5 bases). CDR3 length: 14 residues. Trimming took off 4 bases at V and 3 bases at J, with 12 bases between the two ends. Germline CDR1 is MGHDK and CDR2 is SYGVNS. The CDR3 spells CASSVPGAKETQYF. CDR3 nucleotide sequence: TGTGCCAGCAGTGTTCCTGGGGCGAAAGAGACCCAGTACTTC.

This clone was found a few times. This chain uses TRBV9 with TRBJ2-1; tentatively, D is TRBD2 (6 bases). CDR3 length: 15 residues. With 4 bases removed from V and 4 bases from J, the gap between germline ends came to 15 bases. Germline CDR1 and CDR2: SGDLS and YYNGEE. The CDR3 DNA is TGTGCCAGCAGCCCTCCGGGAGTATGGTACAATGAGCAGTTCTTC. It specifies CASSPPGVWYNEQFF.